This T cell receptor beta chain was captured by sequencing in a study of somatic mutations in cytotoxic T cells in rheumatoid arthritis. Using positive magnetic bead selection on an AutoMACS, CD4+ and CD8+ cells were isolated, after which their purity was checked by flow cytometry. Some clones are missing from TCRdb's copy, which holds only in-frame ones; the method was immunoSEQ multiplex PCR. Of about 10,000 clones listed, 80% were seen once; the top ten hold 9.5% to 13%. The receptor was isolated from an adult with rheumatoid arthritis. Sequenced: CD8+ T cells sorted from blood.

In nucleotides, the CDR3 is TGTGCCAGCAGCTTGGAAGGGAACACTGAAGCTTTCTTT. Protein: CASSLEGNTEAFF. The chain couples TRBV5-6 to TRBJ1-1; D is undetermined. Per the germline V gene, CDR1 is SGHDT and CDR2 is YYEEEE. The CDR3 covers 13 residues. V was shortened by 0 bases and J by 1 base, with 4 bases between the two germline ends.